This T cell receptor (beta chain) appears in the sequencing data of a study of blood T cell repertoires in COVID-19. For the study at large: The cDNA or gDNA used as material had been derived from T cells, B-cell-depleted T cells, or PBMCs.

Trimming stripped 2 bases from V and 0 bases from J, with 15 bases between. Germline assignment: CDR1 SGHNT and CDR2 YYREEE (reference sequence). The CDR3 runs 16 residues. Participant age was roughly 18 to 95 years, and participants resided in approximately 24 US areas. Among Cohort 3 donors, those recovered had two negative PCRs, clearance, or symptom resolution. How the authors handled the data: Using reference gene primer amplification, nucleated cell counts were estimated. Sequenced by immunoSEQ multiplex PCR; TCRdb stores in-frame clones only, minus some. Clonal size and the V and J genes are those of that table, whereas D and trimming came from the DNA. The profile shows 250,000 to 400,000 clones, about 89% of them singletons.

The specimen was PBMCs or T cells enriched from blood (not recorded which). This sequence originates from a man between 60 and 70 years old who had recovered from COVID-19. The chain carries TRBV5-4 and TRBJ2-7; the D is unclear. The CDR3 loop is CASSFPGASSSYEQYF. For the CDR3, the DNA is TGTGCCAGCAGCTTTCCAGGTGCCTCCAGCTCCTACGAGCAGTACTTC.